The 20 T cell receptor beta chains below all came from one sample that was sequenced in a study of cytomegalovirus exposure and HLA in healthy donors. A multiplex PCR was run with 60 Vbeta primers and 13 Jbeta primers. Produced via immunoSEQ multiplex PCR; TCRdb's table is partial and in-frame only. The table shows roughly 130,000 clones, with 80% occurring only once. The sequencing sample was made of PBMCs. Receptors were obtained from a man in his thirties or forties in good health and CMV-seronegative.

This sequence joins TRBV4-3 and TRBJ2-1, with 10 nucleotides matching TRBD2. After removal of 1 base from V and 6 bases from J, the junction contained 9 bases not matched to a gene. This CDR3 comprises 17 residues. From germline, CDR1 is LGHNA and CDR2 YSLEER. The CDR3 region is CASSQGAPSGGGNEQFF. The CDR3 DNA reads TGCGCCAGCAGCCAAGGGGCTCCTAGCGGGGGAGGCAATGAGCAGTTCTTC.

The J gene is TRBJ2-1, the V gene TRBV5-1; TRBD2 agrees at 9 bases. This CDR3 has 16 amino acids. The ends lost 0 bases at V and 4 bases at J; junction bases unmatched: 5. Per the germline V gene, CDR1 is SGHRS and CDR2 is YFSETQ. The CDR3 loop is CASSLGLAGNYNEQFF. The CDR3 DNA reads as TGCGCCAGCAGCTTGGGTCTAGCGGGGAATTACAATGAGCAGTTCTTC. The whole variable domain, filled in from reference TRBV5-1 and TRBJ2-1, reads KAGVTQTPRYLIKTRGQQVTLSCSPISGHRSVSWYQQTPGQGLQFLFEYFSETQRNKGNFPGRFSGRQFSNSRSEMNVSTLELGDSALYLCASSLGLAGNYNEQFFGPGTRLTVL.

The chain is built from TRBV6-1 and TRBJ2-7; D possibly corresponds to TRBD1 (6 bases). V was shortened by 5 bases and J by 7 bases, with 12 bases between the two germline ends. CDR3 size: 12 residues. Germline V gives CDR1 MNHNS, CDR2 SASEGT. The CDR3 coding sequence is TGTGCCAGCAGTCTAACAGGGATTGAGCAGTACTTC. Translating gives CASSLTGIEQYF.

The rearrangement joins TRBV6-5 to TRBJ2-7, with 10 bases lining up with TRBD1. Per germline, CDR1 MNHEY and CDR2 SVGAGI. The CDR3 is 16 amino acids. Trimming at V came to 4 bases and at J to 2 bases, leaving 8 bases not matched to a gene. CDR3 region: CASSSTPGTGAYEQYF. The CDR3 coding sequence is TGTGCCAGCAGTTCAACGCCCGGGACAGGGGCCTACGAGCAGTACTTC.

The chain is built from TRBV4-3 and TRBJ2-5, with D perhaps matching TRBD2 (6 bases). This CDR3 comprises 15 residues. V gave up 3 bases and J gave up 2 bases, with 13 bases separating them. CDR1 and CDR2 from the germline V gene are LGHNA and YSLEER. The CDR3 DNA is TGCGCCAGCAGCCAGAGCTTCGGGAGACAAGAGACCCAGTACTTC. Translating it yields CASSQSFGRQETQYF.

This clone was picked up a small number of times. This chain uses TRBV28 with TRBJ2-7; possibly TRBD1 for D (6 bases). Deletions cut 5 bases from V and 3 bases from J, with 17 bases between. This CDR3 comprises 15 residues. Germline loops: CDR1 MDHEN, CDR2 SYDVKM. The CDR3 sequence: CASSPSWTASYEQYF. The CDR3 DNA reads TGTGCCAGCAGTCCTTCATGGACAGCGAGCTACGAGCAGTACTTC.

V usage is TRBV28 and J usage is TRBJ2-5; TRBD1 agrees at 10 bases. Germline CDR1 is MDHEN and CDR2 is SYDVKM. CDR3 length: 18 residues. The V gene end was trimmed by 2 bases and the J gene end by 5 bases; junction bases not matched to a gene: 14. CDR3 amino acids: CASSLTGTGAQESETQYF. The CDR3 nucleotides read TGTGCCAGCAGTTTAACCGGGACAGGGGCCCAAGAGTCGGAGACCCAGTACTTC.

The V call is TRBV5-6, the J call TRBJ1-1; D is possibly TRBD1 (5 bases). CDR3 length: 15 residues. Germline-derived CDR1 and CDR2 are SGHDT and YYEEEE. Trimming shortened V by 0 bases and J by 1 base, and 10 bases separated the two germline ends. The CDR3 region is CASSLGQTPNTEAFF. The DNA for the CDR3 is TGTGCCAGCAGCTTGGGACAGACCCCGAACACTGAAGCTTTCTTT.

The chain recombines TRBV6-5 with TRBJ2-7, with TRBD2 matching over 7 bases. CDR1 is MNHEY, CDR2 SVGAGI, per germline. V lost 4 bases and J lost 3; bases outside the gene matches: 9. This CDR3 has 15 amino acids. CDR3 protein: CASSSGGAGLYEQYF. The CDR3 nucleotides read TGTGCCAGCAGTTCCGGTGGAGCGGGACTCTACGAGCAGTACTTC.

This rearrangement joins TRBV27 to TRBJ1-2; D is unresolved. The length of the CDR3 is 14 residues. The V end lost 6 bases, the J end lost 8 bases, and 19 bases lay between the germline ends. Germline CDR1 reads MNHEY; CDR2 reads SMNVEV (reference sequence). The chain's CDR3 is CASSPRGQVWGYTF. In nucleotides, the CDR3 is TGTGCCAGCAGCCCCCGAGGGCAGGTCTGGGGCTACACCTTC.

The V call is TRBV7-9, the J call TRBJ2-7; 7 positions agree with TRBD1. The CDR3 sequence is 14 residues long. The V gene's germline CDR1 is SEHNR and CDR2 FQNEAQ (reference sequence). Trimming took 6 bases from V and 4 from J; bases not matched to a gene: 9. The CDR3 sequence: CASSPDRDPYEQYF. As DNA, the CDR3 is TGTGCCAGCAGTCCCGACAGGGACCCTTACGAGCAGTACTTC.

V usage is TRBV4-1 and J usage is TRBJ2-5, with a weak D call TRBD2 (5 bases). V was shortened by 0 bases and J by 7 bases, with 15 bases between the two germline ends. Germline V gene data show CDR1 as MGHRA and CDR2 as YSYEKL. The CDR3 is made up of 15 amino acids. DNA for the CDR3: TGCGCCAGCAGCCAAGAGTTAGGCGCCGGAGGGACCCAGTACTTC. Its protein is CASSQELGAGGTQYF.

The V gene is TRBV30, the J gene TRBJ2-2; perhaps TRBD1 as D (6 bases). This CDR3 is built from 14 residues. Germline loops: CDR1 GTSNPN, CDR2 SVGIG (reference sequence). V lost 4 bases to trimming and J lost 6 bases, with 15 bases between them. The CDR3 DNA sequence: TGTGCCTGGAACAGGGATTCCCTCGCCGGGGAGCTGTTTTTT. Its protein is CAWNRDSLAGELFF.

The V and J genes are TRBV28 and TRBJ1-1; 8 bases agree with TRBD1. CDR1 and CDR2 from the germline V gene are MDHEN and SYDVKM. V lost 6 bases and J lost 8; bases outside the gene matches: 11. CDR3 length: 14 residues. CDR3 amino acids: CASSIHPQGAEAFF. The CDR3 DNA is TGTGCCAGCAGCATCCATCCCCAGGGGGCAGAAGCTTTCTTT.

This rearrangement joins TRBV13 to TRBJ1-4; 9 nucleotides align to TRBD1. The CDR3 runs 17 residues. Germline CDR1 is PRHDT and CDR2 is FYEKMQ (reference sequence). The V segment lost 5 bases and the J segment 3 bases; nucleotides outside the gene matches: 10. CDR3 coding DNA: TGTGCCAGCAGCCTTGGACAGGGGCACACCCCTAATGAAAAACTGTTTTTT. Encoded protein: CASSLGQGHTPNEKLFF. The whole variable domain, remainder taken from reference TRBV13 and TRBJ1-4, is AAGVIQSPRHLIKEKRETATLKCYPIPRHDTVYWYQQGPGQDPQFLISFYEKMQSDKGSIPDRFSAQQFSDYHSELNMSSLELGDSALYFCASSLGQGHTPNEKLFFGSGTQLSVL.

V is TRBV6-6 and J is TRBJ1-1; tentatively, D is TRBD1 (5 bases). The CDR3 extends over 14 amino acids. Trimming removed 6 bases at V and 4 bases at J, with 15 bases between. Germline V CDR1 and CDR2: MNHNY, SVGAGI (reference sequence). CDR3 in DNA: TGTGCCAGCAGACCATCAGGGTGGACCACTGAAGCTTTCTTT. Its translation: CASRPSGWTTEAFF.

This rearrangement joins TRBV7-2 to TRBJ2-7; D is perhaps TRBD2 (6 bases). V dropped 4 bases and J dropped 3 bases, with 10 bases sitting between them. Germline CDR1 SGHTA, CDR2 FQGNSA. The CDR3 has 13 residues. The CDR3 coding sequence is TGTGCCAGCAGCTATCTAGCGATCTACGAGCAGTACTTC. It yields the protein CASSYLAIYEQYF.

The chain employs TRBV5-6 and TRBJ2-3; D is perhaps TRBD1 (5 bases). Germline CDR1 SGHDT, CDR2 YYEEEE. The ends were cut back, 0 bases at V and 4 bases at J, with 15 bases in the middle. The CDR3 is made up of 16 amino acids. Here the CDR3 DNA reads TGTGCCAGCAGCTTGGACGGACCAAAGGGGCCAGATACGCAGTATTTT. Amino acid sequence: CASSLDGPKGPDTQYF. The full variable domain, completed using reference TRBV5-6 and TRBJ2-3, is DAGVTQSPTHLIKTRGQQVTLRCSPKSGHDTVSWYQQALGQGPQFIFQYYEEEERQRGNFPDRFSGHQFPNYSSELNVNALLLGDSALYLCASSLDGPKGPDTQYFGPGTRLTVL.

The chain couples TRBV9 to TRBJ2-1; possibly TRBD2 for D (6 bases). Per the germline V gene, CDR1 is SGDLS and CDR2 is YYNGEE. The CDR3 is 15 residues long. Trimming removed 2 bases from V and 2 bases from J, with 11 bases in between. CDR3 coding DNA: TGTGCCAGCAGCGTCCAGAGCGGGCCCTACAATGAGCAGTTCTTC. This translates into CASSVQSGPYNEQFF.

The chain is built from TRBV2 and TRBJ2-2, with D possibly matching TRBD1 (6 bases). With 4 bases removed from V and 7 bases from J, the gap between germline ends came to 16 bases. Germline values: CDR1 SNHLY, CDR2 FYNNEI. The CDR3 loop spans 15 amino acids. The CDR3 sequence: CASSVSGELGGELFF. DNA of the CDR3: TGTGCCAGCAGTGTTTCAGGGGAATTGGGCGGGGAGCTGTTTTTT.